The clone carrying this T cell receptor (beta chain) appeared a single time. Produced via immunoSEQ multiplex PCR; TCRdb's table is partial and in-frame only. The sample lists 20,000 to 25,000 clones; 86% were seen once. This sample is part of a study of somatic mutations in cytotoxic T cells in rheumatoid arthritis. Healthy control status was assigned to blood donors, whose median age was 56 years (range about 20-80) and of whom 45% to 70% were female. Each population, CD4+ and CD8+ cells, was isolated by positive magnetic bead selection and checked for purity by flow cytometry. The V gene lost 0 bases and the J gene lost 4 bases, with 6 bases spanning the gap. The CDR3 is 14 amino acids. CDR1 and CDR2 from the germline V gene are LGHNA and YSLEER.

V usage is TRBV4-3 and J usage is TRBJ2-2; D is ambiguous. This TCR came from a woman between 45 and 65 years old in good health. The sequenced sample consisted of CD8+ T cells sorted from blood. The chain's CDR3 is CASSQDWGTGELFF. The CDR3 nucleotides read TGCGCCAGCAGCCAAGATTGGGGCACCGGGGAGCTGTTTTTT.